The 10 T cell receptor beta chains reported below all come from one sample, sequenced in a study of T-cell memory formation after mild COVID-19. MiXCR, run by TCRdb on the 5' RACE reads, gives a single entry per CDR3 protein. The sample lists about 290,000 distinct CDR3 sequences, about 15% occurring once. The source material was PBMCs or a T cell subset sorted from them (not recorded which). Receptor source: a man between 18 and 29 years old who had mild COVID-19 (a few samples of this study predate the infection). Cell type and time point are not known.

There are a few counts of this clonotype. The chain employs TRBV19 and TRBJ1-1; tentatively, D is TRBD1 (6 bases). Trimming stripped 7 bases from V and 4 bases from J, with 13 bases between. Germline V gene lookup returns CDR1 LNHDA and CDR2 SQIVND (reference sequence). The CDR3 extends over 13 amino acids. CDR3 DNA: TGTGCCAGTACCCGTTCGGGGGCCACTGAAGCTTTCTTT. This codes for CASTRSGATEAFF.

This clonotype was recorded a few times. CDR3 in DNA: TGTGCCAGCAGCCCGGAGGGGTATTCCTACGAGCAGTACTTC. Translating gives CASSPEGYSYEQYF. The gene calls are TRBV6-6 and TRBJ2-7; a weak D match, TRBD2 (6 bases). Germline V lookup: CDR1 MNHNY, CDR2 SVGAGI (reference sequence). The CDR3 has 14 amino acids. V lost 6 bases, J lost 1 base, and 13 bases lay in between.

V is TRBV12-5 and J is TRBJ2-7; 7 nucleotides line up with TRBD1. V dropped 6 bases and J dropped 7; count of bases not matched to a gene: 12. In germline, CDR1 is LGHNT, CDR2 FRNRAP. CDR3 length equals 14 residues. The CDR3 DNA reads as TGTGCTAGTGGCCCGACAGGGCGTCTACAAGAGCAGTACTTC. Translated, it gives CASGPTGRLQEQYF.

The table lists this clonotype with a few counts. J is TRBJ1-1 and V is TRBV20-1; D is undetermined. Germline loops: CDR1 DFQATT, CDR2 SNEGSKA (reference sequence). The CDR3 runs to 13 residues. V lost 3 bases and J 1 base, leaving 9 bases between the germline ends. CDR3 nucleotide sequence: TGCAGTGCTAGCCGCGCGGAGAACACTGAAGCTTTCTTT. Translating it yields CSASRAENTEAFF.

This clonotype showed up just a few times. This rearrangement joins TRBV9 to TRBJ2-1, with 9 bases matching TRBD1. Trimming at V came to 4 bases and at J to 7 bases, leaving 9 bases not matched to a gene. Germline lookup yields CDR1 SGDLS and CDR2 YYNGEE. The CDR3 runs to 15 residues. The CDR3 coding sequence is TGTGCCAGCAGCCGGTGGGGACAGGGCAGTAATGAGCAGTTCTTC. It codes for CASSRWGQGSNEQFF.

This chain links TRBV29-1 with TRBJ2-7; TRBD2 aligns across 8 bases. Trimming took 7 bases from V and 7 from J; bases not matched to a gene: 6. The germline V gene encodes CDR1 SQVTM and CDR2 ANQGSEA. The CDR3 consists of 11 residues. The CDR3 reads CSGIRGGEQYF. The CDR3 DNA reads TGCAGCGGAATACGCGGGGGGGAGCAGTACTTC.

The chain couples TRBV11-2 to TRBJ1-3; D gene uncertain. Between the trimmed V and J ends, which lost 4 bases and 2 bases, there was a span of 9 bases. Germline V gene sequence: CDR1 SGHAT, CDR2 FQNNGV. The CDR3 totals 14 residues. The CDR3 reads CASSSAAAGNTIYF. CDR3 sequence (DNA): TGTGCCAGCAGCTCAGCGGCGGCTGGAAACACCATATATTTT. Drawing the rest from reference TRBV11-2 and TRBJ1-3, the complete variable domain is EAGVAQSPRYKIIEKRQSVAFWCNPISGHATLYWYQQILGQGPKLLIQFQNNGVVDDSQLPKDRFSAERLKGVDSTLKIQPAKLEDSAVYLCASSSAAAGNTIYFGEGSWLTVV.

The J gene is TRBJ2-3, the V gene TRBV2, with D tentatively TRBD1 (6 bases). This CDR3 is built from 15 residues. The ends were cut back, 7 bases at V and 0 bases at J, with 14 bases in the middle. Per germline, CDR1 SNHLY and CDR2 FYNNEI. The CDR3 reads CASMWGRISTDTQYF. In nucleotides, the CDR3 is TGTGCCAGCATGTGGGGGCGGATTAGCACAGATACGCAGTATTTT.

The chain couples TRBV7-2 to TRBJ2-4, with TRBD1 as a possible D gene (5 bases). The CDR3 loop spans 16 amino acids. Trimming pared 4 bases from V and 1 base from J, leaving 14 bases between. CDR1 SGHTA and CDR2 FQGNSA come from the germline V gene. In DNA form, the CDR3 reads TGTGCCAGCAGCTCACACGAAGACAGCGCCAAAAACATTCAGTACTTC. Translating it yields CASSSHEDSAKNIQYF. Complete variable domain (other parts from reference TRBV7-2 and TRBJ2-4): GAGVSQSPSNKVTEKGKDVELRCDPISGHTALYWYRQSLGQGLEFLIYFQGNSAPDKSGLPSDRFSAERTGGSVSTLTIQRTQQEDSAVYLCASSSHEDSAKNIQYFGAGTRLSVL.

This chain links TRBV29-1 with TRBJ2-2; D remains unclear. V was clipped by 4 bases and J by 6 bases, with 6 bases between them. Germline CDR1 is SQVTM and CDR2 is ANQGSEA. The CDR3 has 11 residues. The CDR3 loop reads CSVGRAGELFF. Written as DNA, the CDR3 is TGCAGCGTTGGAAGGGCCGGGGAGCTGTTTTTT.